Below are 32 T cell receptor beta chains sequenced from a single sample in a study of blood T cell repertoires in COVID-19. Assay: immunoSEQ multiplex PCR; the TCRdb copy retains only in-frame clones and omits some. Among 450,000 or so clones listed, 70% to 90% were seen once. The specimen was peripheral blood. The receptors were sampled from a man younger than 35 with COVID-19, enrolled during active disease.

The chain carries TRBV10-3 and TRBJ2-1; 7 bases fit TRBD2. J gave up 9 bases and V 7 bases, and 9 bases lay outside the gene matches. There are 13 residues in the CDR3. Germline CDR1 ENHRY, CDR2 SYGVKD. CDR3 DNA sequence: TGTGCCATCAACTCAGCGGGGAGCCGTGAGCAGTTCTTC. The encoded protein is CAINSAGSREQFF.

To note about this clone: A read error may produce the germline difference seen at one junction end. This rearrangement joins TRBV5-6 to TRBJ1-1, with D hard to call. The CDR3 is 13 amino acids. Germline assignment: CDR1 SGHDT and CDR2 YYEEEE. CDR3 DNA: TGTGCCAGCAGCTTGCCAGGAAACAGTGAAGCTTTCTTT. This translates into CASSLPGNSEAFF.

This chain connects TRBV4-1 to TRBJ1-2; tentatively, D is TRBD1 (5 bases). Trimming took 4 bases from V and 8 from J, leaving 17 bases between them. CDR3 length equals 14 residues. The germline V gene encodes CDR1 MGHRA and CDR2 YSYEKL. Written as DNA, the CDR3 is TGCGCCAGCAGCCGGGGCAGCTCCGGGTGGGGCTACACCTTC. As protein: CASSRGSSGWGYTF.

The chain carries TRBV2 and TRBJ1-5, with 7 bases aligning to TRBD1. The CDR3 consists of 15 residues. The germline V gene encodes CDR1 SNHLY and CDR2 FYNNEI. V shed 1 base, J shed 2 bases, and the junction held 2 bases outside the gene matches. The CDR3 DNA follows: TGTGCCAGCAGTGAAGAGGGGACAGGCAATCAGCCCCAGCATTTT. It specifies CASSEEGTGNQPQHF.

This rearrangement joins TRBV7-9 to TRBJ1-1; 11 bases fit TRBD1. Germline-derived CDR1 and CDR2 are SEHNR and FQNEAQ (reference sequence). J was trimmed by 4 bases and V by 5 bases; bases with no gene match: 9. This CDR3 contains 16 residues. The CDR3 coding sequence is TGTGCCAGCAGCCTCGGACAGGGGGCGTTCAGCACTGAAGCTTTCTTT. Amino acids: CASSLGQGAFSTEAFF.

The CDR3 DNA reads as TGTGCCAGCAGCACAGGGAACACCGGGGAGCTGTTTTTT. Amino acid sequence: CASSTGNTGELFF. The chain combines TRBV12-3 or TRBV12-4 with TRBJ2-2; tentatively, D is TRBD1 (5 bases). The CDR3 contains 13 residues. V lost 6 bases and J 1 base, leaving 6 bases between the germline ends.

J is TRBJ2-3 and V is TRBV9; 11 nucleotides align to TRBD2. The CDR3 loop spans 16 amino acids. Germline CDR1 reads SGDLS; CDR2 reads YYNGEE. With 4 bases clipped from V and 4 bases from J, the junction kept 8 bases outside the gene matches. Written as DNA, the CDR3 is TGTGCCAGCAGCCTAAACCCACTAGCGGGGGCAGATACGCAGTATTTT. Protein: CASSLNPLAGADTQYF.

The CDR3 loop reads CSVVGVSLYEQYF. The CDR3 bases are TGCAGCGTTGTAGGGGTCAGCCTCTACGAGCAGTACTTC. This rearrangement joins TRBV29-1 to TRBJ2-7; D is perhaps TRBD1 (5 bases). The CDR3 has 13 residues. Germline V gene sequence: CDR1 SQVTM, CDR2 ANQGSEA. Trimming removed 4 bases from V and 3 bases from J, with 13 bases in between.

The chain has TRBV21-1 and TRBJ1-4; TRBD1 is the table's D call and was not checked against the DNA. TRBV21-1 is a pseudogene locus. There are 18 residues in the CDR3. CDR3 residues: CASSKVAGDFATNEKLFF. CDR3 DNA: TGTGCCAGCAGCAAAGTGGCAGGGGATTTTGCAACTAATGAAAAACTGTTTTTT.

The chain joins TRBV6-6 to TRBJ2-7; 10 nucleotides line up with TRBD1. Germline loops: CDR1 MNHNY, CDR2 SVGAGI (reference sequence). The V segment lost 6 bases and the J segment 2 bases; nucleotides outside the gene matches: 4. CDR3 length: 14 amino acids. The CDR3 DNA reads as TGTGCCAGCAGATACGGGACAGGGGCCTACGAGCAGTACTTC. This encodes CASRYGTGAYEQYF.

The rearrangement uses TRBV5-4 and TRBJ2-7, with D possibly TRBD1 on 5 matching bases. CDR3 length equals 13 residues. Trimming cost V 4 bases and J 3 bases, with 11 bases left between them. Germline assignment: CDR1 SGHNT and CDR2 YYREEE (reference sequence). CDR3 amino acids: CASSLGQDYEQYF. The DNA of the CDR3 is TGTGCCAGCAGCCTAGGACAAGACTACGAGCAGTACTTC.

This clone was counted once. This chain links TRBV11-2 with TRBJ2-5, with D maybe TRBD1 (5 bases). Germline V gene sequence: CDR1 SGHAT, CDR2 FQNNGV. The CDR3 is 15 amino acids. Trimming removed 2 bases at V and 1 base at J, with 11 bases between. This chain's CDR3 is CASSLSAGPQETQYF. The DNA of the CDR3 is TGTGCCAGCAGCTTATCGGCAGGGCCCCAAGAGACCCAGTACTTC. Based on the CDR3 plus reference TRBV11-2 and TRBJ2-5, the full variable domain is EAGVAQSPRYKIIEKRQSVAFWCNPISGHATLYWYQQILGQGPKLLIQFQNNGVVDDSQLPKDRFSAERLKGVDSTLKIQPAKLEDSAVYLCASSLSAGPQETQYFGPGTRLLVL.

The rearrangement links TRBV7-9 to TRBJ2-2, with 10 bases aligning to TRBD2. V dropped 5 bases and J dropped 0; count of bases not matched to a gene: 9. Germline CDR1 and CDR2: SEHNR and FQNEAQ (reference sequence). The CDR3 runs to 18 residues. Written as DNA, the CDR3 is TGTGCCAGCAGCCCGCGACTAGCGGGTAAATCGAACACCGGGGAGCTGTTTTTT. Translated: CASSPRLAGKSNTGELFF.

The rearrangement joins TRBV19 to TRBJ2-3; D possibly corresponds to TRBD2 (5 bases). Germline lookup yields CDR1 LNHDA and CDR2 SQIVND (reference sequence). The CDR3 contains 12 residues. The V and J ends lost 6 bases and 4 bases respectively, with 8 bases between them. CDR3 protein: CASREEADTQYF. CDR3 coding DNA: TGTGCCAGTAGAGAGGAGGCAGATACGCAGTATTTT. The full variable domain, with the rest looked up from reference TRBV19 and TRBJ2-3, is DGGITQSPKYLFRKEGQNVTLSCEQNLNHDAMYWYRQDPGQGLRLIYYSQIVNDFQKGDIAEGYSVSREKKESFPLTVTSAQKNPTAFYLCASREEADTQYFGPGTRLTVL.

This clone was observed a few times. The sample holds other DNA sequences that translate to the same CDR3. The chain uses TRBV7-9 and TRBJ1-4; the D gene is possibly TRBD1 (6 bases). The CDR3 extends over 14 amino acids. V dropped 3 bases and J dropped 3 bases, with 8 bases sitting between them. Germline values: CDR1 SEHNR, CDR2 FQNEAQ (reference sequence). The CDR3 region is CASSLGAANEKLFF. CDR3 sequence (DNA): TGTGCCAGCAGCTTGGGGGCCGCTAATGAAAAACTGTTTTTT.

The chain has TRBV9 and TRBJ2-2; 9 bases agree with TRBD2. With V trimmed by 2 bases and J by 6 bases, 5 bases remained unmatched. The CDR3 totals 15 residues. Germline CDR1 SGDLS, CDR2 YYNGEE. The CDR3 sequence is CASSVAGGLSGELFF. CDR3 DNA: TGTGCCAGCAGCGTGGCGGGGGGGCTCTCCGGGGAGCTGTTTTTT.

V and J are TRBV6-6 and TRBJ1-5, with D tentatively TRBD1 (6 bases). Between the trimmed V and J ends, which lost 2 bases and 6 bases, there was a span of 8 bases. Looked up from germline, CDR1 is MNHNY and CDR2 is SVGAGI (reference sequence). The CDR3 is 13 residues long. CDR3 in amino acids: CASSYTGSQPQHF. CDR3 bases: TGTGCCAGCAGTTACACAGGGTCTCAGCCCCAGCATTTT.

This clone has a single count. The J gene is TRBJ2-1, the V gene TRBV5-1; no firm D call. Trimming shortened V by 0 bases and J by 9 bases, and 10 bases separated the two germline ends. There are 13 residues in the CDR3. Germline loops: CDR1 SGHRS, CDR2 YFSETQ. The CDR3 is CASSLDNGGEQFF. As DNA, the CDR3 is TGCGCCAGCAGCTTGGACAACGGCGGTGAGCAGTTCTTC.

V usage is TRBV5-1 and J usage is TRBJ2-3; 9 positions agree with TRBD2. The CDR3 contains 15 residues. J was trimmed by 5 bases and V by 0 bases; bases with no gene match: 4. The germline V gene has CDR1 SGHRS and CDR2 YFSETQ. As DNA, the CDR3 is TGCGCCAGCAGCTTGGGAGCGGGGGGTCTAGATACGCAGTATTTT. It yields the protein CASSLGAGGLDTQYF.

This rearrangement joins TRBV28 to TRBJ1-5, with 10 positions matching TRBD1. Germline V gene sequence: CDR1 MDHEN, CDR2 SYDVKM. The CDR3 runs 14 residues. Trimming removed 2 bases from V and 8 bases from J; junction bases left unmatched: 3. Here the CDR3 reads CASSLGQGEKPQHF. The DNA for the CDR3 is TGTGCCAGCAGTTTAGGACAGGGGGAGAAGCCCCAGCATTTT.

The chain is built from TRBV6-5 and TRBJ2-5; TRBD1 matches 8 bases. This CDR3 has 14 residues. Germline lookup yields CDR1 MNHEY and CDR2 SVGAGI. V shed 5 bases and J 1 base; nucleotides not matched to a gene: 3. CDR3 region: CASSLGTGQETQYF. The CDR3 nucleotides read TGTGCCAGCAGTCTTGGGACAGGCCAAGAGACCCAGTACTTC.

The rearrangement uses TRBV5-4 and TRBJ2-2; no firm D call. Germline V gene data show CDR1 as SGHNT and CDR2 as YYREEE (reference sequence). Trimming removed 6 bases at V and 1 base at J, with 10 bases between. The CDR3 is 14 residues long. The CDR3 loop is CASNTGLNTGELFF. Written as DNA, the CDR3 is TGTGCCAGCAATACGGGTCTGAACACCGGGGAGCTGTTTTTT.

The rearrangement joins TRBV29-1 to TRBJ2-7; 7 positions agree with TRBD2. Germline assignment: CDR1 SQVTM and CDR2 ANQGSEA. This CDR3 has 15 amino acids. The junction had 12 bases not matched to a gene; V was cut back by 7 bases and J by 0 bases. In nucleotides, the CDR3 is TGCAGCGCCCGAATTGGGGGGGATAGCTCCTACGAGCAGTACTTC. As protein: CSARIGGDSSYEQYF.

The J gene is TRBJ2-1, the V gene TRBV6-5; tentative D call: TRBD1 (6 bases). Germline-derived CDR1 and CDR2 are MNHEY and SVGAGI. This CDR3 has 12 amino acids. Between the trimmed V and J ends, which lost 8 bases and 7 bases, there was a span of 12 bases. CDR3 DNA: TGTGCCAGCCGACAAGGGGGAAATGAGCAGTTCTTC. Its translation is CASRQGGNEQFF.

The chain is built from TRBV2 and TRBJ2-1; D may be TRBD1 (5 bases). Trimming took 6 bases from V and 8 from J, leaving 11 bases between them. CDR1 is SNHLY and CDR2 is FYNNEI in the germline V gene. This CDR3 spans 12 amino acids. Here the CDR3 DNA reads TGTGCCAGCAGACCAGGGTATGATGAGCAGTTCTTC. It yields the protein CASRPGYDEQFF. The variable domain in full, with the rest retrieved from reference TRBV2 and TRBJ2-1, is EPEVTQTPSHQVTQMGQEVILRCVPISNHLYFYWYRQILGQKVEFLVSFYNNEISEKSEIFDDQFSVERPDGSNFTLKIRSTKLEDSAMYFCASRPGYDEQFFGPGTRLTVL.

The J gene is TRBJ1-2, the V gene TRBV9; tentatively, D is TRBD1 (5 bases). V gave up 4 bases and J gave up 8 bases, with 12 bases separating them. This CDR3 is 12 amino acids long. CDR1 is SGDLS, CDR2 YYNGEE, per germline. The CDR3 region is CASSRQAGGYTF. The CDR3 coding sequence is TGTGCCAGCAGCCGACAAGCAGGGGGCTACACCTTC.

CDR3 nucleotides: TGTGCCAGCAGCTTAACCGGGACAGGGAACGAGCAGTACTTC. It specifies CASSLTGTGNEQYF. The genes are TRBV11-2 and TRBJ2-7, with 9 bases aligning to TRBD1. Unmatched junction bases numbered 4, after V lost 2 bases and J lost 5 bases. The CDR3 covers 14 residues. Germline V CDR1 and CDR2: SGHAT, FQNNGV.

The chain employs TRBV5-4 and TRBJ2-2; TRBD1 is a possible D gene (5 bases). Germline V gene sequence: CDR1 SGHNT, CDR2 YYREEE (reference sequence). V lost 4 bases and J lost 6, with 10 bases in between. This CDR3 contains 13 residues. CDR3 DNA sequence: TGTGCCAGCAGCCTTCAGGGCCCCGGGGAGCTGTTTTTT. This gives the protein CASSLQGPGELFF. The whole variable domain, filled in from reference TRBV5-4 and TRBJ2-2, reads ETGVTQSPTHLIKTRGQQVTLRCSSQSGHNTVSWYQQALGQGPQFIFQYYREEENGRGNFPPRFSGLQFPNYSSELNVNALELDDSALYLCASSLQGPGELFFGEGSRLTVL.

V usage is TRBV18 and J usage is TRBJ1-1; D not resolved. CDR1 KGHSH and CDR2 LQKENI come from the germline V gene. V lost 2 bases and J 2 bases, leaving 12 bases between the germline ends. The CDR3 runs 15 residues. Here the CDR3 reads CASSPDRHPNTEAFF. The DNA of the CDR3 is TGTGCCAGCTCACCAGATCGACATCCCAACACTGAAGCTTTCTTT.

V is TRBV6-5 and J is TRBJ1-4; tentatively, D is TRBD1 (5 bases). Trimming stripped 6 bases from V and 7 bases from J, with 9 bases between. CDR1 is MNHEY, CDR2 SVGAGI, per germline. The CDR3 has 12 amino acids. The CDR3 is CASRTDSEKLFF. CDR3 nucleotides: TGTGCCAGCAGGACCGACAGTGAAAAACTGTTTTTT.

The chain combines TRBV5-4 with TRBJ1-5; D remains unclear. Germline CDR1 is SGHNT and CDR2 is YYREEE (reference sequence). CDR3 length equals 15 residues. With 4 bases removed from V and 6 bases from J, the gap between germline ends came to 17 bases. The CDR3 sequence is CASSPGPPGRQPQHF. The CDR3 DNA reads as TGTGCCAGCAGCCCCGGCCCCCCGGGTCGTCAGCCCCAGCATTTT. The whole variable domain, filled in from reference TRBV5-4 and TRBJ1-5, reads ETGVTQSPTHLIKTRGQQVTLRCSSQSGHNTVSWYQQALGQGPQFIFQYYREEENGRGNFPPRFSGLQFPNYSSELNVNALELDDSALYLCASSPGPPGRQPQHFGDGTRLSIL.

In this sample, this clone turned up once. The V gene is TRBV9, the J gene TRBJ2-4; TRBD2 might be the D (6 bases). CDR3 length: 17 amino acids. CDR1 is SGDLS, CDR2 YYNGEE, per germline. The V end was cut by 4 bases, the J end by 1 base, with 18 bases between. CDR3 sequence (DNA): TGTGCCAGCAGCCCTACCGGGGGTGGGGAGGCCAAAAACATTCAGTACTTC. Amino acid sequence: CASSPTGGGEAKNIQYF.